This T cell receptor beta chain is from a study of vaccination and CD4 T cells after COVID-19 (dated by TCRdb to 2021 to 2024). Study-wide context: SARS-CoV-2 positivity had been established in the convalescent patients by nasal swab PCR, and mild disease was recorded in roughly 9 of these patients and severe disease in one. In approximately ten COVID-19 convalescent patients and a handful of infection-naive healthy vaccine recipients, the spike-specific CD4+ TCR repertoire before mRNA vaccination was compared with the repertoire after mRNA vaccination. The cultures were stimulated with overlapping spike peptide pools from SARS-CoV-2 and from the common cold coronaviruses HCoV-NL63, HCoV-OC43 and HCoV-229E. Two doses of either the Pfizer-BioNTech BNT162b2 vaccine (n=8) or the Moderna mRNA-1273 vaccine (n=2) were administered to participants. Control cultures received a CEFX viral epitope pool as the positive control, an HIV-1 Nef peptide pool as the negative control, or no peptide. The convalescent cohort included six males and four females, with two Hispanic individuals, seven Caucasians, two Asians and one multiracial person. Post-COVID blood samples were collected from convalescent patients a median of about 92 days after diagnosis, with a range of roughly 30 to 161 days. The time from the second vaccine dose to post-vaccine blood sampling had a median of approximately 72 days and ranged from about 14 to 250 days. The investigation overall reported the following: Only a relatively small number of convalescent patients were included in the study, and early timepoints following natural infection were not analyzed. In convalescent patients, nearly all vaccine-specific clones (304 of 307) were found to be mono-reactive for SARS-CoV-2 spike rather than cross-reactive with common cold coronaviruses. In convalescent patients, a median roughly 87% of post-vaccine SARS-CoV-2-reactive clones were detected only after vaccination, suggesting vaccine-specific priming. Although the median number of SARS-CoV-2-reactive clonotypes went up from some 23 after infection to some 40 after vaccination, the increase was not significant.

Receptors were amplified or captured by PCR. DNA from cultured CD4+ T cells underwent TCR sequencing with the Oncomine TCR Beta short-read assay at the Johns Hopkins FTIC core. The QIAamp micro DNA kit was used to extract genomic DNA from the cultured CD4+ T cells. Oncomine TCR Beta libraries made from cultured CD4+ T cells were pooled using unique dual indexes and sequenced on an Illumina iSeq 100. The authors' analysis ran thus. Non-productive sequences were filtered out, and CDR3s that did not start with C, did not end with F or W, or were shorter than 7 amino acids were discarded. The MANAFEST web application identified antigen-specific clonotypes by comparing peptide-stimulated wells against reference wells and other culture wells. For a clone to be called positive, the clone needed an FDR below 0.05, an odds ratio above 5, and a productive frequency above 0.1% in at least two of three replicate wells. Clonotypes that were significantly expanded in both SARS-CoV-2 spike wells and at least one common cold coronavirus spike condition were defined as cross-reactive. Using R version 3.6.1, CDR3 homology was evaluated through Levenshtein distances (stringdist) along with unrooted phylogenetic trees (ape). Clones were called with MiXCR by TCRdb after fastp trimmed the public reads at Q25, and only in-frame beta chains were retained. CDR3 protein duplicates are merged, each entry listing the most common genes and DNA. These V and J calls are TCRdb output, not the study's own analysis. The sample table contains over 10,000 distinct CDR3 sequences; only one count was recorded for roughly 60% of them. In total, the top ten clones hold roughly 19% of the sample.

For CDR1 and CDR2, the germline V gene (reference sequence) lists DFQATT and SNEGSKA. Germline trimming amounts to 6 bases on V and 8 bases on J, with 9 as the count of junction bases outside the gene matches. From the cysteine through the phenylalanine, the CDR3 covers 12 amino acids. Only the CDR3 DNA stays, 36 bases, in frame from base 1. This clonotype showed up just a few times. Its target antigen remains unknown. Base qualities are missing; no much larger clone stands one base away. The intended sense of this specimen's treatment or condition label: roughly nine-day PBMC culture with coronavirus spike peptide pools or control peptides (ViraFEST assay). The ViraFEST assay was used in the study, in which antigen-specific T cells were expanded with peptide pools and expanded clonotypes were subsequently identified by TCR sequencing. The convalescent patients' positive SARS-CoV-2 PCR tests fell between March and December 2020, which was before the Alpha, Beta and Delta variants emerged in the United States. Each well held 1.5 million to 2.5 million PBMCs cultured with 9 to 10 ug/ml peptide pools in IMDM containing 5% human AB serum and roughly 10 IU/ml IL-2. Half of the culture medium was replaced with fresh IL-2-containing medium on days 3 and 7. CD4+ T cells were isolated after about nine days of culture through negative selection using the EasySep CD4+ T cell isolation kit. Ficoll-Paque Plus gradient centrifugation was used to isolate PBMCs from whole blood, and the isolated PBMCs were then either used fresh or cryopreserved at -140C. Each culture condition was generally run in triplicate wells.

Sample: CD4+ T cells from blood, cultured in vitro. In this chain, TRBV20-1 is recombined with TRBJ1-2; 7 middle bases align to TRBD1. This receptor was obtained from a human donor who had recovered from COVID-19. This receptor has the CDR3 CSASEGARGYTF. The DNA is TGCAGTGCCAGTGAGGGGGCTAGGGGCTACACCTTC.